Following are 20 T cell receptor beta chains from one sample sequenced in a study of Graves' ophthalmopathy and Graves' hyperthyroidism. Beta-chain TCR CDR3 regions were amplified from RNA transcripts. HTBI primers primed a first-round RT-PCR, and a second-round multiplex PCR followed. TCRdb re-derived calls from the multiplex PCR reads in MiXCR, one entry per CDR3 protein. The data hold a few hundred thousand distinct CDR3 sequences, with about a sixth observed a single time. Input material: peripheral blood. Source of these receptors: an adult woman with stable Graves' hyperthyroidism.

This clonotype was seen repeatedly, ten times or more. The CDR3 nucleotides are TGTGCCAGCAGCCCCTTGGGGGTAACCACCGGGGAGCTGTTTTTT. Translation gives CASSPLGVTTGELFF. The V gene is TRBV2, the J gene TRBJ2-2; tentatively, D is TRBD1 or TRBD2 (5 bases each). The CDR3 length is 15 residues. From germline, CDR1 is SNHLY and CDR2 FYNNEI. Trimming stripped 6 bases from V and 4 bases from J, with 15 bases between.

In this sample, this clonotype turned up many times. J is TRBJ1-5 and V is TRBV25-1; D ambiguous. This CDR3 has 11 residues. Per the germline V gene, CDR1 is MGHDK and CDR2 is SYGVNS. V was pared by 3 bases and J by 5 bases, with 2 bases between. This CDR3 reads CASSEDQPQHF. The DNA for the CDR3 is TGTGCCAGCAGTGAGGATCAGCCCCAGCATTTT.

This clonotype turned up a few times. The V and J genes are TRBV30 and TRBJ1-1; 8 bases align to TRBD1. Germline values: CDR1 GTSNPN, CDR2 SVGIG (reference sequence). V lost 3 bases, J lost 4 bases, and 10 bases stayed unmatched. This CDR3 is 15 amino acids long. CDR3 DNA: TGTGCCTGGAGAACTTTTCAGGGGGCGGGCACTGAAGCTTTCTTT. It translates to CAWRTFQGAGTEAFF.

Ten or more counts support this clonotype. This chain links TRBV6-5 with TRBJ2-7, with 7 bases aligning to TRBD2. V lost 2 bases to trimming and J lost 3 bases; unmatched junction nucleotides: 1. Per germline, CDR1 MNHEY and CDR2 SVGAGI. The CDR3 sequence is 13 residues long. The chain's CDR3 is CASSYASGYEQYF. Written as DNA, the CDR3 is TGTGCCAGCAGTTACGCTAGCGGCTACGAGCAGTACTTC.

The chain links TRBV12-3 or TRBV12-4 to TRBJ1-1; D gene unclear. This CDR3 has 13 residues. Trimming took off 2 bases at V and 4 bases at J, with 8 bases between the two ends. The CDR3 nucleotides are TGTGCCAGCAGTTTATGGGTAGGCACTGAAGCTTTCTTT. This encodes CASSLWVGTEAFF.

There are many counts of this clonotype. The chain links TRBV5-1 to TRBJ1-1; the match to TRBD1 covers 7 bases. The germline gives CDR1 SGHRS, CDR2 YFSETQ. Trimming removed 0 bases from V and 8 bases from J; junction bases left unmatched: 4. The CDR3 length is 13 residues. CDR3 bases: TGCGCCAGCAGCTTGGGGGGACAGAGAGAAGCTTTCTTT. Its protein is CASSLGGQREAFF.

Ten or more counts support this clonotype. The chain combines TRBV12-3 or TRBV12-4 with TRBJ2-7; TRBD1 matches 9 bases. The CDR3 has 14 amino acids. The trim removed 4 bases at V and 7 bases at J, leaving 8 bases unmatched. CDR3 nucleotide sequence: TGTGCCAGCAGTTCCGGGACAGGGAGGGGGGAGCAGTACTTC. It yields the protein CASSSGTGRGEQYF.

The chain has TRBV18 and TRBJ1-1; tentative D call: TRBD1 (6 bases). CDR3 length: 17 amino acids. The germline V and J ends were trimmed by 1 base and 1 base, with 16 bases remaining between them. The germline CDR1 and CDR2 sequences are KGHSH and LQKENI. CDR3 amino acids: CASSPRGQQGWNTEAFF. DNA for the CDR3: TGTGCCAGCTCACCACGCGGACAGCAGGGATGGAACACTGAAGCTTTCTTT.

This clonotype was counted a few times. The genes are TRBV28 and TRBJ1-5, with no clear D. This CDR3 region has 17 residues. The germline V gene has CDR1 MDHEN and CDR2 SYDVKM. V was shortened by 4 bases and J by 4 bases, with 20 bases between the two germline ends. The CDR3 DNA is TGTGCCAGCAGTTCATGGACCAGGAGTGGTGTAAATCAGCCCCAGCATTTT. Translated, it gives CASSSWTRSGVNQPQHF.

This clonotype has a count of ten or more. The chain combines TRBV6-5 with TRBJ2-7; D call uncertain. The CDR3 contains 15 residues. Germline loops: CDR1 MNHEY, CDR2 SVGAGI. Trimming removed 3 bases from V and 2 bases from J, with 14 bases in between. For the CDR3, the DNA is TGTGCCAGCAGTTATGTCAAGGGCCCAACCTACGAGCAGTACTTC. The encoded protein is CASSYVKGPTYEQYF.

This clonotype came up a few times. The CDR3, as DNA: TGTGCCAGTAAGACTCGGGAGCAGGTGGCCGAGCAGTACTTC. It is translated as CASKTREQVAEQYF. V is TRBV6-1 and J is TRBJ2-7, with D possibly matching TRBD2 (6 bases). Deletions cut 9 bases from V and 6 bases from J, with 21 bases between. Germline CDR1 MNHNS, CDR2 SASEGT. The CDR3 is 14 residues long.

This clonotype was detected ten times or more. V is TRBV6-2 or TRBV6-3 and J is TRBJ2-7; 9 bases match TRBD2. CDR1 and CDR2 (germline): MNHEY, SVGEGT. J was trimmed by 3 bases and V by 4 bases; bases with no gene match: 4. The CDR3 spans 14 residues. The CDR3 bases are TGTGCCAGCAGTTCTCAAGCGGGAGGCTACGAGCAGTACTTC. It is translated as CASSSQAGGYEQYF.

The sample holds a few counts of this clonotype. The chain links TRBV6-1 to TRBJ2-7; perhaps D is TRBD1 or TRBD2 (7 bases each). This CDR3 comprises 12 residues. The germline CDR1 and CDR2 sequences are MNHNS and SASEGT. Trimming shortened V by 6 bases and J by 7 bases, and 13 bases separated the two germline ends. CDR3 loop: CASRSGTAEQYF. In DNA form, the CDR3 reads TGTGCCAGCAGGAGCGGGACAGCGGAGCAGTACTTC.

This clonotype was found a few times. The chain recombines TRBV19 with TRBJ2-5; 9 positions match TRBD1. This CDR3 comprises 14 residues. Losses at the gene ends were 9 bases for V and 3 bases for J; bases not matched to a gene: 8. Germline V gives CDR1 LNHDA, CDR2 SQIVND (reference sequence). The CDR3 nucleotides read TGTGCCAGCGGACATACAGGGGGCAAAGAGACCCAGTACTTC. Amino acids: CASGHTGGKETQYF.

In its sample, this clonotype was seen a few times. The chain joins TRBV19 to TRBJ1-2, with 8 bases aligning to TRBD1. CDR3 length equals 13 residues. V lost 6 bases, J lost 7 bases, and 7 bases stayed unmatched. Germline V gene sequence: CDR1 LNHDA, CDR2 SQIVND (reference sequence). In DNA form, the CDR3 reads TGTGCCAGTAGCCCACAGGGGGACGGTGGCTACACCTTC. Its translation: CASSPQGDGGYTF.

CDR3: CASSLGLATEQYF. CDR3 DNA sequence: TGCGCCAGCAGCTTGGGACTAGCGACCGAGCAGTACTTC. The chain couples TRBV5-1 to TRBJ2-7, with 8 bases lining up with TRBD2. Germline CDR1 SGHRS, CDR2 YFSETQ. This CDR3 is built from 13 residues. J lost 6 bases, V lost 0 bases, and 2 bases had no gene match.

In this sample, this clonotype turned up many times. The CDR3 DNA is TGTGCCAGCAGCCAAGTAGAAGGGGCCCCATACGAGCAGTACTTC. This codes for CASSQVEGAPYEQYF. The genes are TRBV14 and TRBJ2-7; the D gene is possibly TRBD1 (5 bases). Germline V gene lookup returns CDR1 SGHDN and CDR2 FVKESK. CDR3 length: 15 amino acids. Trimming took 1 base from V and 4 from J, leaving 14 bases between them. Looking up the rest from reference TRBV14 and TRBJ2-7 gives the full variable domain: EAGVTQFPSHSVIEKGQTVTLRCDPISGHDNLYWYRRVMGKEIKFLLHFVKESKQDESGMPNNRFLAERTGGTYSTLKVQPAELEDSGVYFCASSQVEGAPYEQYFGPGTRLTVT.

This clonotype was recorded many times. This chain links TRBV20-1 with TRBJ2-7; D is possibly TRBD2 (5 bases). The V and J ends lost 3 bases and 0 bases respectively, with 15 bases between them. The CDR3 covers 15 residues. Germline CDR1 and CDR2: DFQATT and SNEGSKA (reference sequence). Written as DNA, the CDR3 is TGCAGTGCTAGTCCGCACTTCGGAGGCTCCTACGAGCAGTACTTC. Translating it yields CSASPHFGGSYEQYF.

This clonotype was counted at least ten times. This chain joins TRBV18 and TRBJ2-4; 8 bases agree with TRBD1. V lost 5 bases to trimming and J lost 9 bases; unmatched junction nucleotides: 9. The CDR3 runs 14 residues. CDR1 and CDR2 from the germline V gene are KGHSH and LQKENI. The CDR3: CASSSRQGLSIQYF. The DNA of the CDR3 is TGTGCCAGCTCATCCCGACAGGGGCTAAGCATTCAGTACTTC.

This clonotype was seen many times. This chain joins TRBV7-2 and TRBJ2-5; 7 bases are shared with TRBD2. This CDR3 has 18 residues. V lost 1 base and J lost 4; bases outside the gene matches: 15. Germline-derived CDR1 and CDR2 are SGHTA and FQGNSA. CDR3 protein: CASSLGGGATIRAETQYF. DNA of the CDR3: TGTGCCAGCAGCTTAGGCGGGGGAGCGACCATTAGGGCAGAGACCCAGTACTTC. Filled out from reference TRBV7-2 and TRBJ2-5, the complete variable domain reads GAGVSQSPSNKVTEKGKDVELRCDPISGHTALYWYRQSLGQGLEFLIYFQGNSAPDKSGLPSDRFSAERTGGSVSTLTIQRTQQEDSAVYLCASSLGGGATIRAETQYFGPGTRLLVL.